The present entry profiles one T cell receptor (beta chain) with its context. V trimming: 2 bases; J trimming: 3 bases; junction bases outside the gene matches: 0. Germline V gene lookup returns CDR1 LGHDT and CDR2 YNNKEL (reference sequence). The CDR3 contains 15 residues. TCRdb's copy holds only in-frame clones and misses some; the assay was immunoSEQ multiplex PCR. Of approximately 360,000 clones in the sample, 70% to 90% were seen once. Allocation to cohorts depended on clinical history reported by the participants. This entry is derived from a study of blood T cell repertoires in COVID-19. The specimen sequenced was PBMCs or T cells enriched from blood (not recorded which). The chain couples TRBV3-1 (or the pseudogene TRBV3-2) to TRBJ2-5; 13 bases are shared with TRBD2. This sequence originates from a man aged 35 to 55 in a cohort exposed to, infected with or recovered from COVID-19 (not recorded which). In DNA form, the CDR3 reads TGTGCCAGCAGCCAAACTAGCGGGAGGGAAGAGACCCAGTACTTC. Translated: CASSQTSGREETQYF.